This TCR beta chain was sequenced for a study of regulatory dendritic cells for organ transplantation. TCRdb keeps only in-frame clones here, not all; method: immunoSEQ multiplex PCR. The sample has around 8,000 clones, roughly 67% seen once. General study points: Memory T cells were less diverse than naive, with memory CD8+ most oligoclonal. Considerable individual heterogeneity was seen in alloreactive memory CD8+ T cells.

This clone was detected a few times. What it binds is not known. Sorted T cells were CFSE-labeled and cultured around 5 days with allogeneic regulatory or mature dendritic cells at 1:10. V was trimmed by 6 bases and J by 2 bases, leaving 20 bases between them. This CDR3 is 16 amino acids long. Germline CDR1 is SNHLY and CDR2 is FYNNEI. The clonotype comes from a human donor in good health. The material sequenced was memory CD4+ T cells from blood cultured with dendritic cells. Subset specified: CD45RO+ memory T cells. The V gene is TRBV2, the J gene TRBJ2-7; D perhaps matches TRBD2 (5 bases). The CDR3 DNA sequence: TGTGCCAGCAGGGACCGATTTTATGGGGAGACCTACGAGCAGTACTTC. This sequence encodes CASRDRFYGETYEQYF.